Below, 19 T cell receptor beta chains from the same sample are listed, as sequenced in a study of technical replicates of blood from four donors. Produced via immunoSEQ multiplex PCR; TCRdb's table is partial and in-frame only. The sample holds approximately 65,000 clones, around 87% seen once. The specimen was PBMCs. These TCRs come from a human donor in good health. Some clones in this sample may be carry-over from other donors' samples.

Here the CDR3 reads CASSQQRANYGYTF. CDR3 coding DNA: TGTGCCAGCTCACAACAGAGAGCTAACTATGGCTACACCTTC. V usage is TRBV18 and J usage is TRBJ1-2; no reliable D call. There are 14 residues in the CDR3. In germline, CDR1 is KGHSH, CDR2 LQKENI. The ends were cut back, 4 bases at V and 0 bases at J, with 9 bases in the middle.

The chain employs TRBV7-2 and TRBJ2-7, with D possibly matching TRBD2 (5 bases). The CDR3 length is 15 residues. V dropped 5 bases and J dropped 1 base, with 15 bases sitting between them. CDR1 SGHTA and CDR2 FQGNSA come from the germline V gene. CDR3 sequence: CASSPQVEVSYEQYF. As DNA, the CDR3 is TGTGCCAGCAGCCCGCAGGTGGAGGTTTCCTACGAGCAGTACTTC.

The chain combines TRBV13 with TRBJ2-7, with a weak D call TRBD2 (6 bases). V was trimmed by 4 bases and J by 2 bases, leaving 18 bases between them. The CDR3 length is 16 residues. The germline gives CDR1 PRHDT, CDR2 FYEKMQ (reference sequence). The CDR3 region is CASSSRGGSVPYEQYF. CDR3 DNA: TGTGCCAGCAGCTCCCGTGGAGGGTCAGTCCCCTACGAGCAGTACTTC.

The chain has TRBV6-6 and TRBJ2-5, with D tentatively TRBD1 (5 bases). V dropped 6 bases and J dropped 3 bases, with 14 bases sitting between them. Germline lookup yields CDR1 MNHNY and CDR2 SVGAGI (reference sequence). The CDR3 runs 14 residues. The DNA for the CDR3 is TGTGCCAGCAGCCGAGGACAAATCAAAGAGACCCAGTACTTC. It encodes CASSRGQIKETQYF.

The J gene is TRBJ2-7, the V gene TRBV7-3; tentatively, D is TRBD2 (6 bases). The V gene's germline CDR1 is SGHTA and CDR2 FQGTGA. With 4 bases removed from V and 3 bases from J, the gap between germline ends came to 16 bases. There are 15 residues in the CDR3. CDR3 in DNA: TGTGCCAGCAGCTCCGGGGCAGGACTAATCTACGAGCAGTACTTC. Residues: CASSSGAGLIYEQYF.

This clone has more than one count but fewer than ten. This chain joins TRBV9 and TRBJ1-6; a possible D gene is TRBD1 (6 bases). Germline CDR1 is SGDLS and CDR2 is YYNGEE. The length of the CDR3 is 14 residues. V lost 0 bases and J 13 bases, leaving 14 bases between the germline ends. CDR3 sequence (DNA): TGTGCCAGCAGCGTAGCGGACAGCCGGTCGCCCCTCCACTTT. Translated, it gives CASSVADSRSPLHF.

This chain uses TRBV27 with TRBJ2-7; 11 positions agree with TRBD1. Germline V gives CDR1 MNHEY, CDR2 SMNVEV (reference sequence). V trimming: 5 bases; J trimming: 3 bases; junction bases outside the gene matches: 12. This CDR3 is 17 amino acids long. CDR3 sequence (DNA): TGTGCCAGCAGTCAAGAAGCGCCCGGGACAGGGGGCTACGAGCAGTACTTC. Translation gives CASSQEAPGTGGYEQYF.

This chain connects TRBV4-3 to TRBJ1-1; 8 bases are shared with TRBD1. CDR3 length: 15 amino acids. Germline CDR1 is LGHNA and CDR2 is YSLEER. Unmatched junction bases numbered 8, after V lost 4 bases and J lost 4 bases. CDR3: CASSPRTGRGTEAFF. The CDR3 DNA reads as TGCGCCAGCAGCCCCAGGACAGGGAGAGGCACTGAAGCTTTCTTT.

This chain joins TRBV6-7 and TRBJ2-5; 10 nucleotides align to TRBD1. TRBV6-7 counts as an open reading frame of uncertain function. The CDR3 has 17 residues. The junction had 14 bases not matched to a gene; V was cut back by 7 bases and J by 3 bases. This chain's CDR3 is CASTNIQPGQGKETQYF. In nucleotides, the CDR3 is TGTGCCAGCACCAATATACAACCGGGACAGGGGAAAGAGACCCAGTACTTC.

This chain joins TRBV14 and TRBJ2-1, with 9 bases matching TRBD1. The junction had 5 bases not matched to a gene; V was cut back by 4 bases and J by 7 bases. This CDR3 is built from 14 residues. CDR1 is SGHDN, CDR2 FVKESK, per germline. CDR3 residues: CASSRQGVLNEQFF. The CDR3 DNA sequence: TGTGCCAGCAGCCGACAGGGGGTGTTGAATGAGCAGTTCTTC.

CDR3 in amino acids: CASSSPIGRQGLRDEQFF. CDR3 DNA sequence: TGTGCCAGCAGCTCCCCCATTGGGAGACAGGGGTTGAGAGATGAGCAGTTCTTC. The rearrangement joins TRBV7-2 to TRBJ2-1, with TRBD1 matching 8 bases. The CDR3 contains 18 residues. Germline CDR1 is SGHTA and CDR2 is FQGNSA. With 4 bases clipped from V and 8 bases from J, the junction kept 19 bases outside the gene matches.

CDR3 residues: CASIEGLRDFTYEQYF. CDR3 nucleotides: TGTGCCAGCATAGAAGGGCTCAGGGATTTTACCTACGAGCAGTACTTC. The rearrangement uses TRBV2 and TRBJ2-7, with D perhaps matching TRBD1 (5 bases). Germline CDR1 reads SNHLY; CDR2 reads FYNNEI. V lost 7 bases and J lost 2, with 21 bases in between. CDR3 length equals 16 residues. Variable domain in full (rest from reference TRBV2 and TRBJ2-7): EPEVTQTPSHQVTQMGQEVILRCVPISNHLYFYWYRQILGQKVEFLVSFYNNEISEKSEIFDDQFSVERPDGSNFTLKIRSTKLEDSAMYFCASIEGLRDFTYEQYFGPGTRLTVT.

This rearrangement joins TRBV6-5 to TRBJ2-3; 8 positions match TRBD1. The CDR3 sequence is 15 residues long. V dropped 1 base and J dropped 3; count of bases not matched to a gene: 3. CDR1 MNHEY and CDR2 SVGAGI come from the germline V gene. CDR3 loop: CASSYFGQGTDTQYF. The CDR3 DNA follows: TGTGCCAGCAGTTACTTCGGACAGGGTACAGATACGCAGTATTTT.

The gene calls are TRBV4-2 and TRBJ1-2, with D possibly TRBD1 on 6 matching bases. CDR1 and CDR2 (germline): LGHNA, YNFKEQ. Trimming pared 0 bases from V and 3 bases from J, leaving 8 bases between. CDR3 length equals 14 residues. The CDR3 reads CASSQEQGDYGYTF. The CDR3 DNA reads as TGTGCCAGCAGCCAAGAACAGGGCGACTATGGCTACACCTTC.

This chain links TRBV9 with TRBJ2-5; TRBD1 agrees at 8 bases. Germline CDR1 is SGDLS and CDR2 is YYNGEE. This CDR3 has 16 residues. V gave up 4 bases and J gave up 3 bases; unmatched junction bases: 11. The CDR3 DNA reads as TGTGCCAGCAGCTTCGGCCTACAGGGGGGTAAAGAGACCCAGTACTTC. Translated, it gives CASSFGLQGGKETQYF.

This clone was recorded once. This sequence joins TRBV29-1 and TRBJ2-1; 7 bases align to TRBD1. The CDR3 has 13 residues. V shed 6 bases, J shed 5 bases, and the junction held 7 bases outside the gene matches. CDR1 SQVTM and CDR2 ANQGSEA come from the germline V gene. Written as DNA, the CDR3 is TGCAGCGTAGCCCGGGACAGTCACAATGAGCAGTTCTTC. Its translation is CSVARDSHNEQFF.

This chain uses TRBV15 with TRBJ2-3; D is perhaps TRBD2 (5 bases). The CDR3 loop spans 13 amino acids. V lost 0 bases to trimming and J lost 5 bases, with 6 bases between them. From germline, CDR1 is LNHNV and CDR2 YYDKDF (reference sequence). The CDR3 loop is CATSRDRGDTQYF. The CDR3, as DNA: TGTGCCACCAGCAGAGACCGGGGAGATACGCAGTATTTT.

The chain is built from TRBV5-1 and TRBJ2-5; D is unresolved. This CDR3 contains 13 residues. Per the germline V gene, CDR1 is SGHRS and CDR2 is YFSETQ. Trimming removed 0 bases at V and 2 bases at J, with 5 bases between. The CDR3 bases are TGCGCCAGCAGCTTGGAAGCACAAGAGACCCAGTACTTC. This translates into CASSLEAQETQYF.

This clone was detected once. In DNA, the CDR3 is TGTGCCAGCAGCTCGCGCATAGCGGGCGGGCGGCGGTATACAGATACGCAGTATTTT. Protein sequence: CASSSRIAGGRRYTDTQYF. The chain recombines TRBV7-9 with TRBJ2-3; TRBD2 agrees at 7 bases. Germline V gives CDR1 SEHNR, CDR2 FQNEAQ (reference sequence). This CDR3 has 19 residues. V lost 4 bases, J lost 3 bases, and 19 bases stayed unmatched.